Listed below are T cell receptor beta chains from one sample, sequenced in a study of cytomegalovirus exposure and HLA in healthy donors. The data were produced by immunoSEQ multiplex PCR, yet TCRdb's version contains in-frame clones alone and is incomplete. The table lists fewer than 75,000 clones, roughly 94% of them singletons. Specimen: PBMCs. These TCRs come from a woman in her late teens or twenties in good health and CMV-seropositive. Both conserved end residues are part of each CDR3. D genes are given only for firm matches. Size tells how often a clone was seen (once, few, many) or the class of an expanded clone, and some rows leave it out.

V: TRBV6-1
J: TRBJ2-7
D: NA
size: NA
CDR3: CASSPGLSSYEQYF
DNA: TGTGCCAGCAGCCCTGGACTTAGCTCCTACGAGCAGTACTTC

V: TRBV7-9
J: TRBJ1-5
D: NA
size: NA
CDR3: CASSLGTGNQPQHF
DNA: TGTGCCAGCAGCTTAGGGACAGGCAATCAGCCCCAGCATTTT

V: TRBV7-8
J: TRBJ2-5
D: TRBD1
size: NA
CDR3: CASSFGRTGAGETQYF
DNA: TGTGCCAGCAGCTTCGGACGGACAGGGGCCGGAGAGACCCAGTACTTC

V: TRBV28
J: TRBJ1-3
D: TRBD1
size: NA
CDR3: CASRPQGGGGNTIYF
DNA: TGTGCCAGCAGGCCACAAGGGGGCGGCGGAAACACCATATATTTT

V: TRBV29-1
J: TRBJ1-2
D: TRBD1
size: NA
CDR3: CSVAETGGVHSYTF
DNA: TGCAGCGTTGCCGAGACAGGGGGCGTCCATTCGTACACCTTC

V: TRBV9
J: TRBJ1-3
D: NA
size: NA
CDR3: CASSFPVGGISGNTIYF
DNA: TGTGCCAGCAGCTTCCCCGTCGGGGGGATCTCTGGAAACACCATATATTTT

V: TRBV13
J: TRBJ2-7
D: TRBD2
size: NA
CDR3: CASSFRTSGFSYEQYF
DNA: TGTGCCAGCAGCTTCCGGACTAGCGGGTTCTCCTACGAGCAGTACTTC

V: TRBV18
J: TRBJ2-7
D: TRBD2
size: NA
CDR3: CASSPPAGWGLAGAKSSYEQYF
DNA: TGTGCCAGCTCACCACCCGCCGGGTGGGGACTAGCGGGGGCCAAGAGCTCCTACGAGCAGTACTTC

V: TRBV7-2
J: TRBJ2-5
D: NA
size: once
CDR3: CASSDPGREETQYF
DNA: TGTGCCAGCAGCGACCCCGGCAGGGAAGAGACCCAGTACTTC

V: TRBV6-5
J: TRBJ2-7
D: NA
size: NA
CDR3: CASSYGRGSEQYF
DNA: TGTGCCAGCAGTTACGGCAGGGGATCCGAGCAGTACTTC

V: TRBV6-1
J: TRBJ2-5
D: TRBD2
size: few
CDR3: CASSDGGAPHQETQYF
DNA: TGTGCCAGCAGTGACGGGGGGGCACCCCACCAAGAGACCCAGTACTTC

V: TRBV18
J: TRBJ2-7
D: TRBD2
size: NA
CDR3: CASSPNVPGLPYEQYF
DNA: TGTGCCAGCTCACCGAACGTCCCGGGACTACCATACGAGCAGTACTTC

V: TRBV5-1
J: TRBJ2-7
D: NA
size: NA
CDR3: CASSLGASQPLHEQYF
DNA: TGCGCCAGCAGCCTGGGGGCCAGCCAACCCCTCCACGAGCAGTACTTC

V: TRBV5-1
J: TRBJ1-4
D: NA
size: NA
CDR3: CASSSHIGGEGEKLFF
DNA: TGCGCCAGCAGCTCCCACATTGGGGGGGAGGGTGAAAAACTGTTTTTT

V: TRBV7-2
J: TRBJ2-3
D: TRBD2
size: NA
CDR3: CASSFRTSGSTDTQYF
DNA: TGTGCCAGCAGCTTCAGGACTAGCGGGAGCACAGATACGCAGTATTTT

V: TRBV5-4
J: TRBJ2-1
D: TRBD2
size: NA
CDR3: CASSSKRGNNEQFF
DNA: TGTGCCAGCAGCTCCAAGCGGGGAAACAATGAGCAGTTCTTC